This entry concerns a single T cell receptor beta chain. As yet, its antigen is unknown. Every immunoSEQ plate was one replicate of a subset's evenly spread DNA. DNA input for the unsorted PBMC replicate PCRs was approximately 300 ng, tens of thousands of T cell genomes. Generated by immunoSEQ multiplex PCR, the TCRdb table keeps only in-frame clones and is missing some. This table has some 500,000 clones, approximately 77% appearing once. The source of the sample is a study of shared clonotypes between healthy human individuals. This CDR3 spans 14 amino acids. The germline CDR1 and CDR2 sequences are KGHSH and LQKENI. The V gene lost 2 bases and the J gene lost 1 base, with 9 bases spanning the gap. Study-level points and caveats: Depth of sequencing was expected to influence donor clonotype sharing.

This clonotype was obtained from a woman in her thirties or forties in good health. Some clones in this sample may be carry-over from other donors' samples. The specimen was PBMCs. The chain uses TRBV18 and TRBJ2-7, with D unresolved. The CDR3 nucleotides read TGTGCCAGCTCACCAGGGCTCTTGTCCTACGAGCAGTACTTC. Protein product: CASSPGLLSYEQYF.